This entry concerns a single T cell receptor (beta chain). The data belong to a study of blood T cell repertoires in COVID-19. Whole-study context: Researchers got acute and convalescent COVID-19 samples from the United States, Italy and Spain. In each case, the material was cDNA or gDNA derived from T cells, B-cell-depleted T cells, or PBMCs.

The CDR3 loop spans 16 amino acids. V gave up 5 bases and J gave up 8 bases; unmatched junction bases: 10. Germline CDR1 is LNHDA and CDR2 is SQIVND (reference sequence). Original processing notes: By means of reference gene primer amplification, nucleated cell counts were estimated. The repertoire was sequenced with immunoSEQ multiplex PCR; TCRdb's copy has only in-frame clones and lacks some. That table supplies the V and J calls and clone size; D and trimming were determined from the DNA. This table has about 56,000 clones, 80% to 90% appearing once. The sample taken for sequencing was peripheral blood. V and J are TRBV19 and TRBJ1-4; 11 bases match TRBD1. This receptor was obtained from a woman aged 80 or over with acute or convalescent COVID-19. Here the CDR3 reads CASSPEGTGGREKLFF. Here the CDR3 DNA reads TGTGCCAGTAGTCCGGAAGGGACAGGGGGTCGGGAAAAACTGTTTTTT.